This is a list of T cell receptor beta chains from one sample in a study of pediatric ulcerative colitis. Here immunoSEQ multiplex PCR was the method, and the copy in TCRdb shows in-frame clones only, minus some. This table has under 70,000 clones, over 80% appearing once. The sequenced sample consisted of blood. Source of these receptors: a boy aged 10-17 years who was a control in a study of pediatric ulcerative colitis. Both conserved end residues are part of each CDR3. D genes are given only for firm matches. For some rows the clone size is stated as once, few or many, or as a class when expanded; others skip it.

cdr3_nt,cdr3_aa,cdr3_length,v_call,d_call,j_call,clone_size
TGTGCCAGCAGCAAAATGACGACTCCCGGGGGGTCCAATGAGCAGTTCTTC,CASSKMTTPGGSNEQFF,17,TRBV11-3,TRBD2,TRBJ2-1,NA
TGTGCCAGCGCCCCATCACGGCCCTATGGCTACACCTTC,CASAPSRPYGYTF,13,TRBV28,NA,TRBJ1-2,NA
TGCGCCAGCAGTCAACGAACAATGTCCACTAACTATGGCTACACCTTC,CASSQRTMSTNYGYTF,16,TRBV23-1,NA,TRBJ1-2,NA
TGTGCCAGCTTCGCGGTACCATATGGCTACACCTTC,CASFAVPYGYTF,12,TRBV2,NA,TRBJ1-2,few
TGTGCCAGCAGCGCCCCCTACGGCACCGGGGAGCTGTTTTTT,CASSAPYGTGELFF,14,TRBV9,NA,TRBJ2-2,NA
TGTGCCAGCAGTTGGAGCGGGGAGCTGTTTTTT,CASSWSGELFF,11,TRBV28,NA,TRBJ2-2,NA
TGTGCCAGCAGCTTAACTAGCGGGAGTTTCTACAATGAGCAGTTCTTC,CASSLTSGSFYNEQFF,16,TRBV5-4,TRBD2,TRBJ2-1,NA
TGTGCCAGCAGGGGGGACAGGGACTATAGCAATCAGCCCCAGCATTTT,CASRGDRDYSNQPQHF,16,TRBV2,TRBD1,TRBJ1-5,NA
TGCGCCAGCAGTGAGTTGGGGGATCTAGGAGCCTACGAGCAGTACTTC,CASSELGDLGAYEQYF,16,TRBV10-2,NA,TRBJ2-7,NA
TGTGCCAGAAGCCCTTCTGCGAAGCGGTGGTACAATGAGCAGTTCTTC,CARSPSAKRWYNEQFF,16,TRBV5-3,NA,TRBJ2-1,NA
TGCGCCAGCAGCTTGGACGCGTACGAGCAGTACTTC,CASSLDAYEQYF,12,TRBV5-1,NA,TRBJ2-7,NA
TGTGCCAGCAGTTACACGGGGGAGAACTACGAGCAGTACTTC,CASSYTGENYEQYF,14,TRBV6-5,NA,TRBJ2-7,NA
TGTGCCAGCAGTGAACCTACAGGGTCAGATACGCAGTATTTT,CASSEPTGSDTQYF,14,TRBV25-1,NA,TRBJ2-3,NA
TGCAGCGCTTCCACAGGGGGCGAAAGCTATGGCTACACCTTC,CSASTGGESYGYTF,14,TRBV29-1,TRBD1,TRBJ1-2,NA
TGTGCCAGCAGCCGCGAAGCGGGACAGGGCGGGACCGGGGAGCTGTTTTTT,CASSREAGQGGTGELFF,17,TRBV11-3,TRBD1,TRBJ2-2,NA
TGTGCCAGCAGCGTAGAACCGGGAGTCACCTACGAGCAGTACTTC,CASSVEPGVTYEQYF,15,TRBV9,NA,TRBJ2-7,NA
TGTGCCAGCAGCGCCCAGGGCGGGCAGGGTAACTATGGCTACACCTTC,CASSAQGGQGNYGYTF,16,TRBV9,NA,TRBJ1-2,NA
TGTGCCAGCAGTCCGGACAGGGGACCCTACGAGCAGTACTTC,CASSPDRGPYEQYF,14,TRBV2,TRBD1,TRBJ2-7,NA
TGTGCCAGCAGCGAGTCAGCGGGAGGGCCTTTCAATGAGCAGTTCTTC,CASSESAGGPFNEQFF,16,TRBV21-1,NA,TRBJ2-1,NA
TGTGCCAGTAGTATTGGGGGACTAGAGGCAGATACGCAGTATTTT,CASSIGGLEADTQYF,15,TRBV19,TRBD2,TRBJ2-3,NA
TGTGCCACCAGCAGAGATTTAGGGACAGAGTATGGCTACACCTTC,CATSRDLGTEYGYTF,15,TRBV15,TRBD1,TRBJ1-2,NA
TGTGCCAGCAGCCGTGCGGTGAATACTGAAGCTTTCTTT,CASSRAVNTEAFF,13,TRBV6-5,NA,TRBJ1-1,NA
TGTGCCAGCAGTTCGGCAGGGGGCCCGTGGGGCTACACCTTC,CASSSAGGPWGYTF,14,TRBV28,TRBD1,TRBJ1-2,NA